The 32 T cell receptor beta chains reported below all come from one sample, sequenced in a study of CD8 T cells in ankylosing spondylitis. TCRdb recomputed calls from the 5' RACE reads with MiXCR, one row per CDR3 protein. The data show 250,000 to 350,000 distinct CDR3 sequences, roughly 20% seen once. Sample: blood, either unsorted or a sorted T cell fraction (not recorded which). These receptor sequences come from a female donor with ankylosing spondylitis or in good health (not recorded which).

There are a few counts of this clonotype. V gene TRBV6-5 combines with J gene TRBJ2-4; 7 bases match TRBD1. The length of the CDR3 is 14 residues. Germline trimming cut 2 bases from V and 7 bases from J; bases unmatched to any gene: 5. The V gene's germline CDR1 is MNHEY and CDR2 SVGAGI. CDR3 sequence (DNA): TGTGCCAGCAGTTACGGAGTGGGACAGAACATTCAGTACTTC. Encoded protein: CASSYGVGQNIQYF.

This clonotype is a singleton in its sample. V and J are TRBV24-1 and TRBJ2-5, with D uncertain. CDR3 size: 13 residues. Germline CDR1 reads KGHDR; CDR2 reads SFDVKD. V lost 4 bases and J 0 bases, leaving 5 bases between the germline ends. The CDR3 sequence: CATSDRNQETQYF. For the CDR3, the DNA is TGTGCCACCAGTGACAGGAACCAAGAGACCCAGTACTTC.

In this sample, this clonotype turned up many times. V usage is TRBV20-1 and J usage is TRBJ2-1; no clear D gene. The CDR3 runs 11 residues. Looked up from germline, CDR1 is DFQATT and CDR2 is SNEGSKA (reference sequence). V was clipped by 4 bases and J by 6 bases, with 7 bases between them. The CDR3 spells CSATPSNEQFF. The CDR3 coding sequence is TGCAGTGCTACCCCTTCCAATGAGCAGTTCTTC.

This clonotype was recorded a few times. The V gene is TRBV6-2 or TRBV6-3, the J gene TRBJ2-2, with D unresolved. The CDR3 totals 13 residues. The germline gives CDR1 MNHEY, CDR2 SVGEGT. Trimming stripped 5 bases from V and 5 bases from J, with 9 bases between. The CDR3 region is CASSRARTGELFF. The DNA for the CDR3 is TGTGCCAGCAGTCGAGCGAGGACCGGGGAGCTGTTTTTT.

The rearrangement uses TRBV11-2 and TRBJ1-2, with a possible D match to TRBD1 (6 bases). CDR1 SGHAT and CDR2 FQNNGV come from the germline V gene. V lost 6 bases, J lost 7 bases, and 15 bases lay in between. This CDR3 spans 13 amino acids. Here the CDR3 reads CASSSWGGFGYTF. CDR3 sequence (DNA): TGTGCCAGCAGTTCTTGGGGGGGCTTTGGCTACACCTTC.

This clonotype was detected only a few times. J is TRBJ2-5 and V is TRBV6-5; tentatively, D is TRBD2 (5 bases). Germline assignment: CDR1 MNHEY and CDR2 SVGAGI. The CDR3 length is 17 residues. Deletions cut 0 bases from V and 2 bases from J, with 16 bases between. CDR3 coding DNA: TGTGCCAGCAGTTACTCACGGGGTATCGAGACTCAAGAGACCCAGTACTTC. Translating it yields CASSYSRGIETQETQYF.

The chain joins TRBV18 to TRBJ2-7, with 9 positions matching TRBD1. Per germline, CDR1 KGHSH and CDR2 LQKENI. The V gene end was trimmed by 6 bases and the J gene end by 1 base; junction bases not matched to a gene: 7. This CDR3 spans 15 amino acids. The CDR3 bases are TGTGCCAGCTCCCCCCTCGGGACAGGGTCCTACGAGCAGTACTTC. Encoded protein: CASSPLGTGSYEQYF.

This clonotype has just a few counts. The V and J genes are TRBV10-1 and TRBJ2-6, with D unclear. The V gene lost 8 bases and the J gene lost 1 base, with 6 bases spanning the gap. Germline loops: CDR1 WNHNN, CDR2 SYGVQD (reference sequence). The CDR3 length is 13 residues. The CDR3, as DNA: TGCGCCAGCGCGGCGTCTGGGGCCAACGTCCTGACTTTC. Translated, it gives CASAASGANVLTF.

This chain links TRBV9 with TRBJ2-1; 8 bases agree with TRBD2. The trim removed 3 bases at V and 7 bases at J, leaving 9 bases unmatched. The germline V gene encodes CDR1 SGDLS and CDR2 YYNGEE. The CDR3 covers 15 residues. CDR3 sequence (DNA): TGTGCCAGCAGCGGGGGGAGCGGGAGTTGGAATGAGCAGTTCTTC. It is translated as CASSGGSGSWNEQFF. The variable domain in full, completed from reference TRBV9 and TRBJ2-1, reads DSGVTQTPKHLITATGQRVTLRCSPRSGDLSVYWYQQSLDQGLQFLIQYYNGEERAKGNILERFSAQQFPDLHSELNLSSLELGDSALYFCASSGGSGSWNEQFFGPGTRLTVL.

The sample holds a few counts of this clonotype. The V gene is TRBV6-5, the J gene TRBJ2-1, with unresolved D. Looked up from germline, CDR1 is MNHEY and CDR2 is SVGAGI. CDR3 size: 16 residues. Trimming removed 2 bases from V and 0 bases from J, with 11 bases in between. CDR3 nucleotides: TGTGCCAGCAGTTACCCCCTGGTGAGCTCCTACAATGAGCAGTTCTTC. It encodes CASSYPLVSSYNEQFF.

This clonotype was observed a single time. The chain employs TRBV9 and TRBJ2-5, with D possibly TRBD2 on 5 matching bases. The CDR3 contains 15 residues. The germline CDR1 and CDR2 sequences are SGDLS and YYNGEE. Trimming removed 0 bases at V and 5 bases at J, with 14 bases between. The DNA for the CDR3 is TGTGCCAGCAGCGTAGAGATGAGGACTGGGGAGACCCAGTACTTC. Its translation is CASSVEMRTGETQYF.

This rearrangement joins TRBV19 to TRBJ2-1, with 9 bases that match TRBD2. Germline V CDR1 and CDR2: LNHDA, SQIVND (reference sequence). The V and J ends lost 3 bases and 9 bases, in that order; junction bases with no gene match: 12. The CDR3 covers 16 residues. CDR3 sequence reads: CASSMAPAGGLTEQFF. CDR3 in DNA: TGTGCCAGTAGTATGGCCCCAGCGGGAGGCTTAACTGAGCAGTTCTTC.

The table lists this clonotype with many counts. V is TRBV6-5 and J is TRBJ1-6; unclear D gene. Germline CDR1 is MNHEY and CDR2 is SVGAGI. Trimming stripped 3 bases from V and 10 bases from J, with 16 bases between. The length of the CDR3 is 15 residues. The CDR3 spells CASSYGGVSSSPLHF. As DNA, the CDR3 is TGTGCCAGCAGTTATGGTGGTGTCTCCTCATCACCCCTCCACTTT.

V gene TRBV2 combines with J gene TRBJ1-1; 7 bases match TRBD1. Germline V gives CDR1 SNHLY, CDR2 FYNNEI. J lost 4 bases, V lost 4 bases, and 6 bases had no gene match. The CDR3 contains 14 residues. Written as DNA, the CDR3 is TGTGCCAGCAGTGTTACAGGGGCCCGCACTGAAGCTTTCTTT. This sequence encodes CASSVTGARTEAFF.

The chain is built from TRBV6-2 or TRBV6-3 and TRBJ2-5; the D is unclear. The CDR3 runs 12 residues. CDR1 is MNHEY and CDR2 is SVGEGT in the germline V gene. V gave up 10 bases and J gave up 5 bases, with 14 bases separating them. The chain's CDR3 is CATSAQMETQYF. CDR3 nucleotide sequence: TGTGCCACCTCAGCGCAGATGGAGACCCAGTACTTC.

The chain carries TRBV10-3 and TRBJ1-5, with D perhaps TRBD1 (6 bases). Per the germline V gene, CDR1 is ENHRY and CDR2 is SYGVKD. This CDR3 is built from 16 residues. Trimming removed 0 bases from V and 1 base from J, with 10 bases in between. CDR3 bases: TGTGCCATCAGTGAGTCTTCAGGGGTAAGCAATCAGCCCCAGCATTTT. As protein: CAISESSGVSNQPQHF.

This clonotype was picked up a small number of times. The chain carries TRBV20-1 and TRBJ1-2; D gene ambiguous. The V end was cut by 0 bases, the J end by 0 bases, with 11 bases between. The CDR3 loop spans 15 amino acids. Germline V CDR1 and CDR2: DFQATT, SNEGSKA (reference sequence). In nucleotides, the CDR3 is TGCAGTGCTAGAGATCCCCAGACCCCTAACTATGGCTACACCTTC. This encodes CSARDPQTPNYGYTF.

This clonotype was seen at least ten times. V usage is TRBV5-1 and J usage is TRBJ1-1; D unresolved. CDR1 and CDR2 (germline): SGHRS, YFSETQ. The CDR3 is 13 amino acids. V gave up 2 bases and J gave up 1 base, with 6 bases separating them. The CDR3 DNA reads TGCGCCAGCAGCTTCGGAGGGAACACTGAAGCTTTCTTT. Its protein is CASSFGGNTEAFF.

The CDR3 DNA follows: TGCAGCGTCGAGACTTCCAGGGGACCCTACAATGAGCAGTTCTTC. Protein sequence: CSVETSRGPYNEQFF. The rearrangement links TRBV29-1 to TRBJ2-1, with D perhaps TRBD1 (6 bases). The CDR3 totals 15 residues. The V and J ends lost 6 bases and 2 bases respectively, with 17 bases between them. Looked up from germline, CDR1 is SQVTM and CDR2 is ANQGSEA.

The genes are TRBV20-1 and TRBJ2-1, with D perhaps matching TRBD1 or TRBD2 (6 bases each). This CDR3 is 13 amino acids long. Germline CDR1 is DFQATT and CDR2 is SNEGSKA (reference sequence). With 7 bases removed from V and 5 bases from J, the gap between germline ends came to 15 bases. The DNA for the CDR3 is TGCAGTGTCGCGGGGCAGGGGCACAATGAGCAGTTCTTC. The encoded protein is CSVAGQGHNEQFF.

This clonotype turned up a few times. The V and J genes are TRBV6-5 and TRBJ1-6; D gene ambiguous. The CDR3 is 12 residues long. Trimming took off 4 bases at V and 8 bases at J, with 6 bases between the two ends. Germline CDR1 reads MNHEY; CDR2 reads SVGAGI. Here the CDR3 DNA reads TGTGCCAGCAGTTCGACCTATTCACCCCTCCACTTT. The encoded protein is CASSSTYSPLHF.

This clonotype was detected many times. The chain uses TRBV20-1 and TRBJ2-1, with D perhaps matching TRBD2 (5 bases). V lost 3 bases and J lost 8, with 17 bases in between. Germline V gives CDR1 DFQATT, CDR2 SNEGSKA (reference sequence). The CDR3 spans 14 residues. CDR3 bases: TGCAGTGCTAGTTTGGGGAGAGGGAGCGATGAGCAGTTCTTC. It specifies CSASLGRGSDEQFF.

This clonotype has a handful of counts. The chain joins TRBV4-3 to TRBJ2-7; 11 nucleotides align to TRBD2. This CDR3 contains 17 residues. Germline trimming cut 1 base from V and 4 bases from J; bases unmatched to any gene: 9. CDR1 is LGHNA and CDR2 is YSLEER in the germline V gene. In nucleotides, the CDR3 is TGCGCCAGCAGCCAAGGGCTCACCGGGACTAGCGGTTACGAGCAGTACTTC. It yields the protein CASSQGLTGTSGYEQYF.

The chain couples TRBV5-1 to TRBJ1-4; D remains ambiguous. V was pared by 1 base and J by 4 bases, with 8 bases between. In germline, CDR1 is SGHRS, CDR2 YFSETQ. The CDR3 spans 14 residues. The CDR3 region is CASSLMGVNEKLFF. DNA for the CDR3: TGCGCCAGCAGCTTGATGGGTGTTAATGAAAAACTGTTTTTT.

The V gene is TRBV6-2 or TRBV6-3, the J gene TRBJ2-1; 10 nucleotides match TRBD2. The CDR3 spans 17 residues. The junction had 16 bases not matched to a gene; V was cut back by 6 bases and J by 8 bases. The V gene's germline CDR1 is MNHEY and CDR2 SVGEGT. CDR3 loop: CASRRTRGTSVWDEQFF. In DNA, the CDR3 is TGTGCCAGCAGACGGACTCGCGGGACTAGCGTATGGGATGAGCAGTTCTTC.

This chain joins TRBV20-1 and TRBJ2-5; D call uncertain. Trimming pared 0 bases from V and 2 bases from J, leaving 10 bases between. The CDR3 runs to 14 residues. Per germline, CDR1 DFQATT and CDR2 SNEGSKA (reference sequence). DNA for the CDR3: TGCAGTGCTAGAGAACGCAGAGAGCAAGAGACCCAGTACTTC. It is translated as CSARERREQETQYF.

This clonotype was seen more than once but under ten times. The gene calls are TRBV25-1 and TRBJ2-1; 8 bases fit TRBD1. The CDR3 is made up of 18 amino acids. Germline V gives CDR1 MGHDK, CDR2 SYGVNS. V was clipped by 4 bases and J by 7 bases; unmatched bases: 18. The CDR3 DNA sequence: TGTGCCAGCAGTGTCCGTTTAGGGCAGGGGGCAGGTGGGAATGAGCAGTTCTTC. It yields the protein CASSVRLGQGAGGNEQFF.

The V call is TRBV6-1, the J call TRBJ2-7, with TRBD2 matching over 13 bases. CDR1 is MNHNS and CDR2 is SASEGT in the germline V gene. The CDR3 runs 15 residues. V gave up 5 bases and J gave up 5 bases; unmatched junction bases: 6. This chain's CDR3 is CASSRPGLAGNEQYF. Here the CDR3 DNA reads TGTGCCAGCAGTAGACCGGGACTAGCGGGGAACGAGCAGTACTTC.

This clonotype was counted only a few times. This chain uses TRBV5-1 with TRBJ2-1, with D unresolved. Germline V gives CDR1 SGHRS, CDR2 YFSETQ. V was clipped by 3 bases and J by 5 bases, with 15 bases between them. This CDR3 spans 15 amino acids. In nucleotides, the CDR3 is TGCGCCAGCAGCTCTATACCCACTACCCACAATGAGCAGTTCTTC. Translating it yields CASSSIPTTHNEQFF.

The chain carries TRBV11-2 and TRBJ2-1; 13 bases are a match to TRBD2. From germline, CDR1 is SGHAT and CDR2 FQNNGV. The V and J ends lost 1 base and 0 bases, in that order; junction bases with no gene match: 9. This CDR3 region has 20 residues. The CDR3 coding sequence is TGTGCCAGCAGCTTAGGTTGGGGGACTAGCGGGACGAGCTCCTACAATGAGCAGTTCTTC. It is translated as CASSLGWGTSGTSSYNEQFF.

This clonotype was recorded a few times. The chain has TRBV7-9 and TRBJ2-1, with D uncertain. The length of the CDR3 is 10 residues. Germline V gene lookup returns CDR1 SEHNR and CDR2 FQNEAQ (reference sequence). Trimming shortened V by 5 bases and J by 5 bases, and 1 base separated the two germline ends. CDR3 residues: CASSDNEQFF. DNA for the CDR3: TGTGCCAGCAGCGACAATGAGCAGTTCTTC.

This clonotype was counted a few times. The rearrangement links TRBV6-5 to TRBJ1-2; 9 nucleotides line up with TRBD1. Trimming took 0 bases from V and 4 from J; bases not matched to a gene: 0. The germline CDR1 and CDR2 sequences are MNHEY and SVGAGI. This CDR3 region has 14 residues. The CDR3 DNA reads as TGTGCCAGCAGTTACTCGGGACAGGGCTATGGCTACACCTTC. Encoded protein: CASSYSGQGYGYTF.